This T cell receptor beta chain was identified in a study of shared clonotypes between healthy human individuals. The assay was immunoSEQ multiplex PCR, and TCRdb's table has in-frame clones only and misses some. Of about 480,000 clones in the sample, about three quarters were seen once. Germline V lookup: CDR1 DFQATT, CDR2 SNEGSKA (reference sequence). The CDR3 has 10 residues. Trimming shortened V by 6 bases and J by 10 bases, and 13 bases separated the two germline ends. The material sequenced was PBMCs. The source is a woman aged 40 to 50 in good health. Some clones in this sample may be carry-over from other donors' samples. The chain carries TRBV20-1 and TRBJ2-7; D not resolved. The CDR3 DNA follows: TGCAGTGCAACTCACACGTTCCAGTACTTC. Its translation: CSATHTFQYF.